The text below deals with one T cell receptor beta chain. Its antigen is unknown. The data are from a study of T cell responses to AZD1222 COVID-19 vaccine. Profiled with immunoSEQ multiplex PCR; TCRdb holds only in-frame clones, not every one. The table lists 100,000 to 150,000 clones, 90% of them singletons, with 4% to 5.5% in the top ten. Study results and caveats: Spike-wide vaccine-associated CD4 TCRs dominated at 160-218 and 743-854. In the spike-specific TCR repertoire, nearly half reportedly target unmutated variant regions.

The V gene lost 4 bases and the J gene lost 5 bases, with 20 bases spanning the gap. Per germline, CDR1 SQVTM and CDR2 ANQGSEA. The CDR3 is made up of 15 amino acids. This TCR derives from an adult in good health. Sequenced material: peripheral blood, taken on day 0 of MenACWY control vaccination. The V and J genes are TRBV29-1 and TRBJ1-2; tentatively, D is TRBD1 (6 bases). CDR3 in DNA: TGCAGCGTTGGGACGGACGGGGGGGCCGGTTATGGCTACACCTTC. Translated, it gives CSVGTDGGAGYGYTF.